This TCR beta chain was recovered during a study of identical twins. Study-wide results and limits: For cord blood, abundant beta clonotypes had fewer insertions, unlike memory repertoires, which showed none.

Each CDR3 protein gets one entry after TCRdb re-called the 5' RACE reads with MiXCR. Found here are more than 650,000 distinct CDR3 sequences, around 6.1% of them singletons; the top ten hold about 1.8%. V lost 5 bases and J lost 1; bases outside the gene matches: 4. The CDR3 has 15 residues. Germline CDR1 and CDR2: SGHTA and FQGTGA. At least ten counts were recorded for this clonotype. The target antigen is unknown. The receptor's source is a man younger than 35 in good health. The rearrangement uses TRBV7-3 and TRBJ2-5; the match to TRBD1 covers 10 bases. Sequencing was done on a sample of naive T cells sorted from blood. CDR3 DNA: TGTGCCAGCAGCATCGGACAGGGGGTCCAAGAGACCCAGTACTTC. This translates into CASSIGQGVQETQYF.